What follows are 7 T cell receptor beta chains derived from one specimen sequenced in a study of persistence of HIV-infected CD4 T cells. These receptors have no identified antigens. Cells were stimulated with overlapping HIV-1 Gag 15-mer peptides. Responding CD4+ T cells were sorted by upregulation of both CD40 ligand and CD69. Sequencing used immunoSEQ version 4 in survey mode. Libraries were prepared by immunoSEQ multiplex PCR; TCRdb keeps only in-frame clonotypes and omits some of them. The top ten clones hold less than 2% of a sample with approximately 25,000 clones, around two thirds of them seen once. Sequencing was performed on CD4+ T cells sorted from PBMCs after roughly 18-hour stimulation, taken from a patient who received antiretroviral therapy. The receptors were sampled from an adult man with HIV who was CMV-seropositive.

The chain links TRBV12-5 to TRBJ1-2; TRBD1 matches 7 bases. This CDR3 contains 19 residues. Looked up from germline, CDR1 is LGHNT and CDR2 is FRNRAP. The V segment lost 3 bases and the J segment 5 bases; nucleotides outside the gene matches: 21. CDR3 bases: TGTGCTAGTGGTTTCCCACCGACAGGGAGAGATGTCTTCTTTTATGGCTACACCTTC. This gives the protein CASGFPPTGRDVFFYGYTF.

This sequence joins TRBV5-4 and TRBJ2-7, with 7 bases that match TRBD2. The CDR3 is made up of 13 amino acids. V dropped 2 bases and J dropped 4; count of bases not matched to a gene: 3. Per the germline V gene, CDR1 is SGHNT and CDR2 is YYREEE (reference sequence). CDR3 coding DNA: TGTGCCAGCAGCTTTTCTAGCGGTTACGAGCAGTACTTC. The encoded protein is CASSFSSGYEQYF.

The chain carries TRBV28 and TRBJ2-7; D gene uncertain. Per germline, CDR1 MDHEN and CDR2 SYDVKM. V gave up 4 bases and J gave up 2 bases, with 9 bases separating them. The CDR3 runs to 13 residues. The CDR3 reads CASSYLPTYEQYF. CDR3 DNA: TGTGCCAGCAGTTACTTACCCACCTACGAGCAGTACTTC. The full variable domain, with the rest looked up from reference TRBV28 and TRBJ2-7, is DVKVTQSSRYLVKRTGEKVFLECVQDMDHENMFWYRQDPGLGLRLIYFSYDVKMKEKGDIPEGYSVSREKKERFSLILESASTNQTSMYLCASSYLPTYEQYFGPGTRLTVT.

V usage is TRBV14 and J usage is TRBJ1-1; D call uncertain. The V end was cut by 4 bases, the J end by 1 base, with 7 bases between. Germline lookup yields CDR1 SGHDN and CDR2 FVKESK. This CDR3 is built from 13 residues. This chain's CDR3 is CASSLTANTEAFF. As DNA, the CDR3 is TGTGCCAGCAGCCTCACAGCGAACACTGAAGCTTTCTTT.

V gene TRBV27 combines with J gene TRBJ2-2; D gene unclear. Germline-derived CDR1 and CDR2 are MNHEY and SMNVEV (reference sequence). The CDR3 totals 16 residues. V lost 4 bases to trimming and J lost 0 bases, with 12 bases between them. The chain's CDR3 is CASSSPPRSNTGELFF. The CDR3 bases are TGTGCCAGCAGTTCCCCCCCGCGCTCGAACACCGGGGAGCTGTTTTTT.

The V gene is TRBV2, the J gene TRBJ1-5, with D possibly TRBD1 on 5 matching bases. The germline gives CDR1 SNHLY, CDR2 FYNNEI. V lost 2 bases to trimming and J lost 2 bases, with 10 bases between them. CDR3 length equals 15 residues. CDR3 residues: CASSEHGGGNQPQHF. The DNA of the CDR3 is TGTGCCAGCAGTGAACACGGGGGAGGCAATCAGCCCCAGCATTTT. The whole variable domain, remainder taken from reference TRBV2 and TRBJ1-5, is EPEVTQTPSHQVTQMGQEVILRCVPISNHLYFYWYRQILGQKVEFLVSFYNNEISEKSEIFDDQFSVERPDGSNFTLKIRSTKLEDSAMYFCASSEHGGGNQPQHFGDGTRLSIL.

This chain links TRBV6-5 with TRBJ2-5; no definite D call. This CDR3 spans 10 amino acids. The V end was cut by 6 bases, the J end by 5 bases, with 4 bases between. Germline values: CDR1 MNHEY, CDR2 SVGAGI. The CDR3 loop reads CASRVETQYF. The CDR3 coding sequence is TGTGCCAGCAGGGTTGAGACCCAGTACTTC.